Listed below are T cell receptor beta chains from one sample, sequenced in a study of blood T cell repertoires in COVID-19. Measured with immunoSEQ multiplex PCR; TCRdb has only the in-frame clones, and not every one. The table lists 130,000 to 150,000 clones, about 85% of them singletons. Specimen: peripheral blood. The receptors originated from a woman aged 40 to 50 with active or convalescent COVID-19. Both conserved end residues are part of each CDR3. Fields, in order: D gene, J gene, V gene, clone size, CDR3 protein, CDR3 DNA. The D gene is left open where the match is weak. The listing skips clone size in some rows; elsewhere it reads once, few, many or a size class.

TRBD1 | TRBJ1-1 | TRBV12-3/TRBV12-4 | NA | CASSQGTGAFF | TGTGCCAGCAGTCAAGGGACAGGGGCTTTCTTT
TRBD2 | TRBJ2-1 | TRBV24-1 | NA | CATSGTSGRIWNEQFF | TGTGCCACCAGTGGAACTAGCGGGAGGATCTGGAATGAGCAGTTCTTC
NA | TRBJ1-1 | TRBV10-2 | NA | CASRNDRNTEAFF | TGCGCCAGCAGGAACGACAGAAACACTGAAGCTTTCTTT
TRBD1 | TRBJ2-7 | TRBV7-2 | NA | CASSLGTGSNEQYF | TGTGCCAGCAGCTTAGGGACAGGGTCGAACGAGCAGTACTTC
NA | TRBJ2-5 | TRBV11-2 | NA | CASSLGDPRQGTQYF | TGTGCCAGCAGCTTAGGAGACCCCCGCCAGGGGACCCAGTACTTC
TRBD1 | TRBJ2-1 | TRBV11-2 | NA | CASSFNPGQGRFF | TGTGCCAGCAGCTTTAACCCGGGACAGGGCCGGTTCTTC
NA | TRBJ1-2 | TRBV5-1 | NA | CASSLGRGDGYTF | TGCGCCAGCAGCTTGGGGCGAGGTGACGGCTACACCTTC
NA | TRBJ2-3 | TRBV24-1 | NA | CATSDLRDTGDTQYF | TGTGCCACCAGTGATTTACGAGACACAGGGGATACGCAGTATTTT
NA | TRBJ1-4 | TRBV18 | once | CASSPPTLEGEKLFF | TGTGCCAGCTCACCACCGACTCTGGAGGGTGAAAAACTGTTTTTT
TRBD1 | TRBJ2-2 | TRBV4-1 | NA | CASSQQGAGTGELFF | TGCGCCAGCAGCCAACAGGGGGCAGGGACCGGGGAGCTGTTTTTT
NA | TRBJ1-1 | TRBV6-5 | once | CASSFRQKRIEAFF | TGTGCCAGCAGTTTCCGACAGAAGAGAATTGAAGCTTTCTTT
NA | TRBJ1-5 | TRBV27 | NA | CASSPYSNQPQHF | TGTGCCAGCAGCCCTTATAGCAATCAGCCCCAGCATTTT
TRBD2 | TRBJ2-1 | TRBV4-1 | NA | CASSPDPLAGGRPYNEQFF | TGCGCCAGCAGCCCCGACCCACTAGCGGGGGGGCGCCCCTACAATGAGCAGTTCTTC
TRBD1 | TRBJ2-7 | TRBV7-9 | NA | CASSRIRDRGGEQYF | TGTGCCAGCAGCCGGATCCGGGACAGGGGTGGCGAGCAGTACTTC
NA | TRBJ1-5 | TRBV6-5 | NA | CASSLAVDGNQPQHF | TGTGCCAGCAGTTTGGCGGTCGATGGCAATCAGCCCCAGCATTTT
NA | TRBJ1-1 | TRBV19 | few | CASSLAPLRTEAFF | TGTGCCAGTAGTCTCGCTCCTTTACGGACTGAAGCTTTCTTT
NA | TRBJ1-6 | TRBV3-1/TRBV3-2 | NA | CASSQGAGPPLHF | TGTGCCAGCAGCCAAGGGGCGGGTCCACCCCTCCACTTT
NA | TRBJ2-5 | TRBV18 | NA | CASSPAPYQETQYF | TGTGCCAGCTCACCAGCGCCGTACCAAGAGACCCAGTACTTC
NA | TRBJ1-6 | TRBV5-1 | NA | CASSPWQRGYSPLHF | TGCGCCAGCAGCCCCTGGCAGAGAGGGTATTCACCCCTCCACTTT
NA | TRBJ1-4 | TRBV5-5 | few | CASSLGLTLLGEKLFF | TGTGCCAGCAGCTTGGGTTTGACTCTTCTGGGTGAAAAACTGTTTTTT
NA | TRBJ1-3 | TRBV14 | NA | CASSFGVSGNTIYF | TGTGCCAGCAGCTTCGGGGTCTCTGGAAACACCATATATTTT
NA | TRBJ1-4 | TRBV21-1 | NA | CASSKGPKTGTNEKLFF | TGTGCCAGCAGCAAAGGACCCAAGACAGGGACTAATGAAAAACTGTTTTTT
NA | TRBJ2-1 | TRBV7-9 | NA | CASSLTQSSYNEQFF | TGTGCCAGCAGCCTGACTCAAAGCTCCTACAATGAGCAGTTCTTC
NA | TRBJ2-2 | TRBV19 | NA | CASSGQLNTGELFF | TGTGCCAGTAGTGGACAGTTGAACACCGGGGAGCTGTTTTTT
TRBD1 | TRBJ1-3 | TRBV2 | NA | CASSERTGRGNTIYF | TGTGCCAGCAGTGAACGGACAGGGCGGGGAAACACCATATATTTT
NA | TRBJ2-2 | TRBV5-5 | few | CASSLAHTGGVTGELFF | TGTGCCAGCAGCTTGGCCCATACAGGGGGGGTGACCGGGGAGCTGTTTTTT
TRBD1 | TRBJ1-3 | TRBV15 | NA | CATSREGQISGNTIYF | TGTGCCACCAGCAGAGAGGGACAGATCTCTGGAAACACCATATATTTT
TRBD2 | TRBJ2-3 | TRBV6-5 | once | CASTHPPLADHTQYF | TGTGCCAGCACCCACCCCCCGCTAGCGGACCATACGCAGTATTTT
NA | TRBJ1-3 | TRBV6-2/TRBV6-3 | NA | CASSYSIRGAGNTIYF | TGTGCCAGCAGTTACTCGATCCGGGGGGCCGGAAACACCATATATTTT
NA | TRBJ1-2 | TRBV10-3 | NA | CAISETPGYGYTF | TGTGCCATCAGTGAAACGCCAGGCTATGGCTACACCTTC
NA | TRBJ1-1 | TRBV28 | NA | CASSAGGRHLLMNTEAFF | TGTGCCAGCAGTGCAGGTGGCCGCCACCTACTTATGAACACTGAAGCTTTCTTT
NA | TRBJ2-7 | TRBV18 | once | CASSPPPATEHYEQYF | TGTGCCAGCTCACCACCTCCTGCGACAGAGCACTACGAGCAGTACTTC
NA | TRBJ1-4 | TRBV27 | NA | CASSFSVEGSNEKLFF | TGTGCCAGCAGTTTCTCGGTGGAGGGATCTAATGAAAAACTGTTTTTT
NA | TRBJ1-1 | TRBV19 | NA | CASSHKGDTEAFF | TGTGCCAGTAGCCACAAGGGGGACACTGAAGCTTTCTTT
NA | TRBJ2-7 | TRBV14 | NA | CASSPRVGLGGDEQYF | TGTGCCAGCAGCCCTCGGGTGGGACTAGGGGGCGACGAGCAGTACTTC
NA | TRBJ2-7 | TRBV10-2 | NA | CASSVRGKSSYEQYF | TGCGCCAGCAGTGTTAGAGGGAAGAGCTCCTACGAGCAGTACTTC
TRBD1 | TRBJ2-2 | TRBV11-3 | few | CASSRRQGLGELFF | TGTGCCAGCAGCCGGAGACAGGGATTAGGGGAGCTGTTTTTT
NA | TRBJ1-2 | TRBV3-1/TRBV3-2 | NA | CASSQDLSGGYTF | TGTGCCAGCAGCCAAGATCTCAGCGGAGGCTACACCTTC
NA | TRBJ2-2 | TRBV19 | NA | CATQGRQTVVGELFF | TGTGCCACCCAGGGTAGGCAAACCGTCGTCGGGGAGCTGTTTTTT
NA | TRBJ1-4 | TRBV27 | NA | CASSFQPPLVATNEKLFF | TGTGCCAGCAGTTTCCAACCACCGTTGGTAGCAACTAATGAAAAACTGTTTTTT
NA | TRBJ1-1 | TRBV5-1 | NA | CASSLPRTDLNTEAFF | TGCGCCAGCAGCTTGCCACGGACGGACTTGAACACTGAAGCTTTCTTT
NA | TRBJ1-2 | TRBV18 | NA | CASSRASTDYGYTF | TGTGCCAGCTCACGGGCGTCGACGGACTATGGCTACACCTTC
NA | TRBJ1-1 | TRBV5-6 | NA | CASSLVTGREAFF | TGTGCCAGCAGCTTGGTAACAGGGCGAGAAGCTTTCTTT
NA | TRBJ1-4 | TRBV5-1 | NA | CASLPCTATNEKLFF | TGCGCCAGCCTCCCGTGCACAGCAACTAATGAAAAACTGTTTTTT
TRBD1 | TRBJ1-1 | TRBV7-2 | NA | CASSPGQGARTEAFF | TGTGCCAGCAGTCCTGGACAGGGGGCAAGGACTGAAGCTTTCTTT
TRBD1 | TRBJ1-4 | TRBV28 | NA | CASRPTGQGADGEKLFF | TGTGCCAGCAGGCCGACTGGACAGGGGGCGGATGGTGAAAAACTGTTTTTT
TRBD2 | TRBJ2-1 | TRBV4-1 | NA | CASSRETSGAYNEQFF | TGCGCCAGCAGCCGTGAGACTAGCGGGGCCTACAATGAGCAGTTCTTC